Each of the 25 T cell receptor beta chains below was sequenced from the same sample in a study of CD8 T cells in ankylosing spondylitis (dated by TCRdb to about 2017). Findings and caveats that apply to the study as a whole: A TCR beta motif made up of under ten highly homologous amino acid variants appeared to be characteristic of blood from ankylosing spondylitis patients.

What these receptors recognize is not known. Library prep was done by 5' RACE. Sequencing instrument: Illumina HiSeq 2500. TCRdb reanalyzed the raw reads on its own, using fastp at Q25 for trimming and MiXCR for clone calling, and kept in-frame beta chains. All rows with the same CDR3 protein become a single entry with the most common DNA and genes. The table for this sample lists about 510,000 distinct CDR3 sequences; about 5% of them were counted only once. Together, the top ten hold around 3.4% of the sample. Material for sequencing was blood, either unsorted or a sorted T cell fraction (not recorded which). Receptors were obtained from a male donor with ankylosing spondylitis.

This clonotype occurred a few times. This sequence joins TRBV20-1 and TRBJ2-7; D perhaps matches TRBD1 (6 bases). Germline V gene lookup returns CDR1 DFQATT and CDR2 SNEGSKA (reference sequence). This CDR3 is built from 14 residues. Deletions cut 1 base from V and 9 bases from J, with 19 bases between. The chain's CDR3 is CSARVGTPSEGQYF. As DNA, the CDR3 is TGCAGTGCTAGAGTAGGGACACCATCCGAAGGGCAGTACTTC.

The chain has TRBV5-1 and TRBJ2-3; D not certain. Germline loops: CDR1 SGHRS, CDR2 YFSETQ. V lost 1 base and J lost 0, with 9 bases in between. The CDR3 runs 15 residues. The CDR3 here is CASSLKGPSTDTQYF. The CDR3 DNA sequence: TGCGCCAGCAGCTTGAAGGGTCCGAGCACAGATACGCAGTATTTT.

This clonotype was counted many times. The chain recombines TRBV7-8 with TRBJ1-1; D gene ambiguous. V lost 5 bases to trimming and J lost 4 bases, with 17 bases between them. The CDR3 is 15 amino acids. The germline V gene has CDR1 SGHVS and CDR2 FQNEAQ. CDR3 in amino acids: CASSLLWGGGTEAFF. The DNA of the CDR3 is TGTGCCAGCAGCCTCCTTTGGGGAGGTGGCACTGAAGCTTTCTTT.

This clonotype was counted ten times or more. J is TRBJ2-1 and V is TRBV6-5, with TRBD2 matching 9 bases. V trimming: 4 bases; J trimming: 8 bases; junction bases outside the gene matches: 12. The CDR3 contains 16 residues. The germline CDR1 and CDR2 sequences are MNHEY and SVGAGI. The CDR3, as DNA: TGTGCCAGCAGTTTGGGCGGGAGGGCTAAGTCCGATGAGCAGTTCTTC. As protein: CASSLGGRAKSDEQFF.

This clonotype was counted many times. V usage is TRBV28 and J usage is TRBJ2-2, with 7 bases aligning to TRBD1. This CDR3 has 17 amino acids. The trim removed 6 bases at V and 0 bases at J, leaving 10 bases unmatched. The germline CDR1 and CDR2 sequences are MDHEN and SYDVKM. The CDR3 sequence: CASRDKPGQTNTGELFF. CDR3 in DNA: TGTGCCAGCAGAGACAAACCGGGACAGACGAACACCGGGGAGCTGTTTTTT.

This clonotype was found many times. This chain uses TRBV7-2 with TRBJ1-2; D ambiguous. The CDR3 contains 14 residues. Germline CDR1 reads SGHTA; CDR2 reads FQGNSA. The V and J ends lost 2 bases and 4 bases respectively, with 11 bases between them. The CDR3 DNA follows: TGTGCCAGCAGCTTATTCCCTGGGATCTATGGCTACACCTTC. Protein: CASSLFPGIYGYTF.

CDR3 protein: CASSPRNQWDTQYF. The CDR3 bases are TGTGCCAGCAGCCCCCGCAACCAATGGGATACGCAGTATTTT. This chain links TRBV7-3 with TRBJ2-3; D uncertain. The ends were cut back, 5 bases at V and 6 bases at J, with 15 bases in the middle. The CDR3 covers 14 residues. Germline loops: CDR1 SGHTA, CDR2 FQGTGA.

Ten or more counts support this clonotype. V is TRBV12-3 or TRBV12-4 and J is TRBJ2-1; 8 bases map to TRBD2. After removal of 6 bases from V and 9 bases from J, the junction contained 13 bases not matched to a gene. The length of the CDR3 is 15 residues. CDR3 bases: TGTGCCAGCAGGCCCGCTAGCGGGCGTAATTCTGAGCAGTTCTTC. Translated: CASRPASGRNSEQFF.

This clonotype was observed at least ten times. The J gene is TRBJ2-6, the V gene TRBV20-1; D is uncertain. The CDR3 extends over 14 amino acids. Germline CDR1 reads DFQATT; CDR2 reads SNEGSKA (reference sequence). The V end lost 3 bases, the J end lost 1 base, and 7 bases lay between the germline ends. CDR3 DNA sequence: TGCAGTGCTAGCTTTCCTTCTGGGGCCAACGTCCTGACTTTC. Protein sequence: CSASFPSGANVLTF.

This clonotype was found many times. The rearrangement links TRBV5-6 to TRBJ2-1; 10 nucleotides line up with TRBD2. Trimming at V came to 5 bases and at J to 0 bases, leaving 5 bases not matched to a gene. The CDR3 has 16 amino acids. Germline CDR1 and CDR2: SGHDT and YYEEEE. For the CDR3, the DNA is TGTGCCAGCAGTTCCCTAGCGGGAGTCTCCTACAATGAGCAGTTCTTC. It specifies CASSSLAGVSYNEQFF.

This clonotype was counted ten times or more. The chain combines TRBV15 with TRBJ1-6; TRBD1 matches 9 bases. The CDR3 runs 16 residues. J gave up 8 bases and V 1 base, and 6 bases lay outside the gene matches. Germline values: CDR1 LNHNV, CDR2 YYDKDF (reference sequence). CDR3 residues: CATSRGGTGSYSPLHF. DNA for the CDR3: TGTGCCACCAGCAGAGGCGGGACAGGGAGTTATTCACCCCTCCACTTT.

This clonotype was observed many times. The rearrangement links TRBV20-1 to TRBJ2-1, with no clear D. Germline CDR1 is DFQATT and CDR2 is SNEGSKA (reference sequence). The CDR3 has 11 amino acids. V was clipped by 6 bases and J by 4 bases, with 7 bases between them. In nucleotides, the CDR3 is TGCAGTGCCCCAGCTTACAATGAGCAGTTCTTC. This sequence encodes CSAPAYNEQFF.

The CDR3 protein is CASSYWQNSNQPQHF. The CDR3, as DNA: TGTGCCAGCAGTTATTGGCAAAATAGCAATCAGCCCCAGCATTTT. The rearrangement joins TRBV28 to TRBJ1-5; no definite D call. Germline V CDR1 and CDR2: MDHEN, SYDVKM. The CDR3 has 15 amino acids. The V gene lost 4 bases and the J gene lost 0 bases, with 10 bases spanning the gap.

A few counts support this clonotype. One end of the junction varies from germline; a read error may be responsible. The V gene is TRBV7-7, the J gene TRBJ1-6; D gene ambiguous. CDR1 SSHAT and CDR2 FNYEAQ come from the germline V gene (reference sequence). CDR3 size: 14 residues. CDR3 region: CASSQGSAGSPLHF. For the CDR3, the DNA is TGTGCTAGCAGCCAAGGGTCGGCCGGATCACCCCTCCACTTT.

This clonotype was seen ten or more times. The J gene is TRBJ1-6, the V gene TRBV10-3; a weak D match, TRBD1 (5 bases). Per the germline V gene, CDR1 is ENHRY and CDR2 is SYGVKD. The V and J ends lost 6 bases and 10 bases respectively, with 22 bases between them. This CDR3 is built from 16 residues. The CDR3 DNA follows: TGTGCCATCAGAGGAACCCGGGCAGGGCCTGAATCACCCCTCCACTTT. Its translation: CAIRGTRAGPESPLHF.

This clonotype was recorded many times. This sequence joins TRBV5-1 and TRBJ1-2; no definite D call. V was shortened by 0 bases and J by 4 bases, with 7 bases between the two germline ends. The germline CDR1 and CDR2 sequences are SGHRS and YFSETQ. The CDR3 runs to 13 residues. The CDR3 region has the DNA TGCGCCAGCAGCTTGGAAGAATTCTATGGCTACACCTTC. It encodes CASSLEEFYGYTF.

This clonotype was seen at least ten times. V and J are TRBV7-8 and TRBJ1-1, with D possibly TRBD1 on 6 matching bases. This CDR3 has 12 residues. The V gene's germline CDR1 is SGHVS and CDR2 FQNEAQ. Deletions cut 10 bases from V and 4 bases from J, with 13 bases between. CDR3 sequence (DNA): TGTGCCACCTATCAGGGGCGCACTGAAGCTTTCTTT. Amino acids: CATYQGRTEAFF. Supplemented by reference TRBV7-8 and TRBJ1-1, the full variable domain reads GAGVSQSPRYKVAKRGQDVALRCDPISGHVSLFWYQQALGQGPEFLTYFQNEAQLDKSGLPSDRFFAERPEGSVSTLKIQRTQQEDSAVYLCATYQGRTEAFFGQGTRLTVV.

This clonotype showed up many times. The chain recombines TRBV5-1 with TRBJ2-7; D is undetermined. This CDR3 has 13 amino acids. The germline V gene encodes CDR1 SGHRS and CDR2 YFSETQ. V was shortened by 4 bases and J by 3 bases, with 11 bases between the two germline ends. The CDR3 bases are TGCGCCAGCAGCGGTGACCCTCGCTACGAGCAGTACTTC. Translated, it gives CASSGDPRYEQYF.

This clonotype was recorded at least ten times. V gene TRBV29-1 combines with J gene TRBJ1-1; maybe TRBD1 (6 bases). The CDR3 covers 12 residues. Germline V gene data show CDR1 as SQVTM and CDR2 as ANQGSEA. Trimming stripped 6 bases from V and 0 bases from J, with 8 bases between. The CDR3 bases are TGCAGCGTAAACAGGGTGAACACTGAAGCTTTCTTT. Its protein is CSVNRVNTEAFF.

This clonotype was counted a few times. The CDR3 nucleotides read TGCAGTGCTAGTGGACAGGGCTATGGCTACACCTTC. It translates to CSASGQGYGYTF. The rearrangement uses TRBV20-1 and TRBJ1-2, with 8 positions matching TRBD1. V lost 3 bases, J lost 4 bases, and 1 base stayed unmatched. Germline-derived CDR1 and CDR2 are DFQATT and SNEGSKA (reference sequence). There are 12 residues in the CDR3.

This clonotype was detected many times. This chain links TRBV24-1 with TRBJ2-1; no clear D gene. Looked up from germline, CDR1 is KGHDR and CDR2 is SFDVKD. The CDR3 consists of 14 residues. Between the trimmed V and J ends, which lost 9 bases and 4 bases, there was a span of 15 bases. The CDR3 reads CATSMSGEYNEQFF. DNA of the CDR3: TGTGCCACCTCAATGAGTGGGGAATACAATGAGCAGTTCTTC.

There are many counts of this clonotype. The rearrangement uses TRBV12-3 or TRBV12-4 and TRBJ2-7; TRBD2 matches at 11 bases. This CDR3 is built from 16 residues. V was clipped by 5 bases and J by 5 bases; unmatched bases: 11. The CDR3 reads CASSGAGGTSGNEQYF. DNA for the CDR3: TGTGCCAGCAGTGGAGCGGGAGGGACTAGCGGAAACGAGCAGTACTTC.

This clonotype was recorded at least ten times. V and J are TRBV25-1 and TRBJ1-6; 7 nucleotides match TRBD1. The CDR3 contains 13 residues. Germline CDR1 MGHDK, CDR2 SYGVNS. Unmatched junction bases numbered 5, after V lost 7 bases and J lost 8 bases. In DNA form, the CDR3 reads TGTGCCAGCAAGGACAGGACTCATTCACCCCTCCACTTT. Protein product: CASKDRTHSPLHF.

In the case of this clonotype: At one of its ends the junction is not consistent with the germline gene, which may arise from a read error. The J gene is TRBJ2-3, the V gene TRBV7-2; D gene uncertain. The DNA end lines up better with TRBJ1-5; the J call may be wrong. Germline CDR1 and CDR2: SGHTA and FQGNSA. The CDR3 covers 14 residues. Here the CDR3 reads CAISLQSSTDTQHF. DNA for the CDR3: TGTGCCATCAGCTTGCAATCTAGCACAGATACGCAGCATTTT.

There are many counts of this clonotype. The chain uses TRBV15 and TRBJ2-7; D call uncertain. The germline V gene encodes CDR1 LNHNV and CDR2 YYDKDF (reference sequence). The CDR3 runs to 15 residues. V was trimmed by 0 bases and J by 0 bases, leaving 9 bases between them. The CDR3 protein is CATSRDVRSSYEQYF. In DNA form, the CDR3 reads TGTGCCACCAGCAGAGATGTACGGAGCTCCTACGAGCAGTACTTC. Together with reference TRBV15 and TRBJ2-7, the CDR3 gives the full variable domain: DAMVIQNPRYQVTQFGKPVTLSCSQTLNHNVMYWYQQKSSQAPKLLFHYYDKDFNNEADTPDNFQSRRPNTSFCFLDIRSPGLGDTAMYLCATSRDVRSSYEQYFGPGTRLTVT.